This T cell receptor beta chain was recorded in a study of blood T cell repertoires in COVID-19. Germline V gives CDR1 MNHEY, CDR2 SMNVEV (reference sequence). V dropped 4 bases and J dropped 3; count of bases not matched to a gene: 5. This CDR3 comprises 14 residues. Profiled with immunoSEQ multiplex PCR; TCRdb holds only in-frame clones, not every one. The sample consists of fewer than 250,000 clones, more than 85% of them appearing once. The clonotype comes from a man between 40 and 49 years old with acute or convalescent COVID-19. Sequencing was performed on peripheral blood. The chain joins TRBV27 to TRBJ2-7; 8 nucleotides agree with TRBD1. CDR3 DNA sequence: TGTGCCAGCAGTTCAAGGACAGGGAACTACGAGCAGTACTTC. Its translation is CASSSRTGNYEQYF.